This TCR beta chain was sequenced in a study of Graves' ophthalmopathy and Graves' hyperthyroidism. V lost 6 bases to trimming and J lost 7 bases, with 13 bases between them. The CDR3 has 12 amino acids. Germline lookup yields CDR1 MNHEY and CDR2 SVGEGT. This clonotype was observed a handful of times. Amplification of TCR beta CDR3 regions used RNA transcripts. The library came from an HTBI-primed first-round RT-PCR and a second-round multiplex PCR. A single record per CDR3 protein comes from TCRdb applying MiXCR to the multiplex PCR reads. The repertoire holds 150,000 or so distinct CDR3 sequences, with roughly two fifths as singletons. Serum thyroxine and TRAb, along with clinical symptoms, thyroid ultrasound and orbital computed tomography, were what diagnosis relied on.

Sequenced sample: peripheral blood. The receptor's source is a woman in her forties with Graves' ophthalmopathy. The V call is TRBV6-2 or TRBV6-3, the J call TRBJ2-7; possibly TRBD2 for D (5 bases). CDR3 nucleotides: TGTGCCAGCAGGTCCCACGGGGTTGAGCAGTACTTC. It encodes CASRSHGVEQYF.